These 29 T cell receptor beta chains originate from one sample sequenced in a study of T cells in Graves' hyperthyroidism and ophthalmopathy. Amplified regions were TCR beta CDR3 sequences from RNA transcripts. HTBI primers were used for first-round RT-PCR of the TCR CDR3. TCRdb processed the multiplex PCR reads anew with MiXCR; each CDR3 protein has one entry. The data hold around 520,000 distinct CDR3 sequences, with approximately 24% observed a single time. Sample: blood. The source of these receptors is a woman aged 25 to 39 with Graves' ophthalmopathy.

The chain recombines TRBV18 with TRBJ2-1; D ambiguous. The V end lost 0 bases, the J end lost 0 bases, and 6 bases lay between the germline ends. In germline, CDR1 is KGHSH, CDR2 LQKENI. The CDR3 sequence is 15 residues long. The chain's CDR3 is CASSPPRNSYNEQFF. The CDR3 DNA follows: TGTGCCAGCTCACCACCACGCAACTCCTACAATGAGCAGTTCTTC.

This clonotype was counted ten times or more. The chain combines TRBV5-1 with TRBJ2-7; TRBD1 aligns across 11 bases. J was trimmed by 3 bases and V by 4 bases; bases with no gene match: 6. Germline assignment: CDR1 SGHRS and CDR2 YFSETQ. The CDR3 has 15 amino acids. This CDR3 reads CASSPPGQGDYEQYF. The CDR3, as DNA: TGCGCCAGCAGCCCCCCGGGACAGGGGGACTACGAGCAGTACTTC.

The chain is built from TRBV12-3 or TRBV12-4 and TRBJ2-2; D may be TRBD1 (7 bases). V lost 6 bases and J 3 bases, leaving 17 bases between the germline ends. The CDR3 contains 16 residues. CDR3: CASSLPTGEDTGELFF. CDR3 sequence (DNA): TGTGCCAGCAGCCTTCCCACAGGGGAGGACACCGGGGAGCTGTTTTTT.

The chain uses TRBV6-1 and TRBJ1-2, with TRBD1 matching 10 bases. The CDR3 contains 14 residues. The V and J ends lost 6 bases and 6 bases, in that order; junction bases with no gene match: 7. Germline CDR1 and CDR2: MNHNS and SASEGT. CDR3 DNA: TGTGCCAGCAGCCGGGACAGGGGAAAGGATGGCTACACCTTC. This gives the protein CASSRDRGKDGYTF.

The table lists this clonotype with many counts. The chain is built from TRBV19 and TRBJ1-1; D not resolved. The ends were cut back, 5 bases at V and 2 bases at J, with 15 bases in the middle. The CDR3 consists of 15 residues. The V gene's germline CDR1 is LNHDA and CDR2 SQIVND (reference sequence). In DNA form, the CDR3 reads TGTGCCAGTAGTCCCGGTGGCTTCGGAAACACTGAAGCTTTCTTT. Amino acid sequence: CASSPGGFGNTEAFF.

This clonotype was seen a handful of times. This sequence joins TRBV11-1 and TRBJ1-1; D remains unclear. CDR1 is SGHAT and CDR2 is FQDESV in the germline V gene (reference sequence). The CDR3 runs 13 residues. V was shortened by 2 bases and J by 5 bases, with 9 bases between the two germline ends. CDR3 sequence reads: CASSLTARTEAFF. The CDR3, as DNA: TGTGCCAGCAGCTTAACAGCGAGAACTGAAGCTTTCTTT.

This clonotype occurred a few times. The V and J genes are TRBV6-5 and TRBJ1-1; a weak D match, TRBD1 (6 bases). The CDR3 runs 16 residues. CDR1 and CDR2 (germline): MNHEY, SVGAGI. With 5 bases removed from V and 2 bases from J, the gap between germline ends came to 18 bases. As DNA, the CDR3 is TGTGCCAGCAGTACTCGACAGGACTCAACTAACACTGAAGCTTTCTTT. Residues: CASSTRQDSTNTEAFF.

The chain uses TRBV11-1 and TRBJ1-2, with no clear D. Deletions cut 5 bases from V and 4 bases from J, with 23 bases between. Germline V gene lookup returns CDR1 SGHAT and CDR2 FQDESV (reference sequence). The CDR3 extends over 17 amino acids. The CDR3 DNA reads TGTGCCAGCAGCCCCCTTGGTCAAGACCGTTCCCCCTATGGCTACACCTTC. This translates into CASSPLGQDRSPYGYTF.

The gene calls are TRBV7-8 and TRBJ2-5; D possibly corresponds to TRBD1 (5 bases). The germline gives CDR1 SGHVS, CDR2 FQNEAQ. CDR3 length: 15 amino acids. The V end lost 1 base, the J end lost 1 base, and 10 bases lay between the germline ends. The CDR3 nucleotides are TGTGCCAGCAGCTTAGGTGCAGGGCCCCAAGAGACCCAGTACTTC. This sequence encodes CASSLGAGPQETQYF.

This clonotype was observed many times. CDR3 nucleotide sequence: TGTGCCAGCAGTGAAGAGGGGACCTCCTCCTACGAGCAGTACTTC. Its translation: CASSEEGTSSYEQYF. J is TRBJ2-7 and V is TRBV6-1, with D perhaps TRBD1 or TRBD2 (5 bases each). V lost 1 base, J lost 0 bases, and 10 bases lay in between. Per germline, CDR1 MNHNS and CDR2 SASEGT. This CDR3 has 15 residues.

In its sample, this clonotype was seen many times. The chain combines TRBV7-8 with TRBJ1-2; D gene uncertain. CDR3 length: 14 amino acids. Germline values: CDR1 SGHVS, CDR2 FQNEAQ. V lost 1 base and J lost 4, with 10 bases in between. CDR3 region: CASSLDLGAYGYTF. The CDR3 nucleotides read TGTGCCAGCAGCTTAGACCTGGGCGCCTATGGCTACACCTTC.

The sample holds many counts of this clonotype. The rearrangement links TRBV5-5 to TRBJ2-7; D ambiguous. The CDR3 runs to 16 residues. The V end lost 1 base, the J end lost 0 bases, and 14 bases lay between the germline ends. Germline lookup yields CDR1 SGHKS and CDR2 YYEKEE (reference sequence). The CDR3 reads CASSLSRIYSSYEQYF. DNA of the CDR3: TGTGCCAGCAGCTTGTCGCGCATCTATAGCTCCTACGAGCAGTACTTC.

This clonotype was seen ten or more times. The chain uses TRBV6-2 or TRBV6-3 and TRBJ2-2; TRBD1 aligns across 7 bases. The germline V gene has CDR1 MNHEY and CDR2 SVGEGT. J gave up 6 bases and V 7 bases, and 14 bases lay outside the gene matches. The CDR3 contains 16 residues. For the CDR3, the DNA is TGTGCCAGCACCGCCGGGACAGCTTTCCTCGCCGGGGAGCTGTTTTTT. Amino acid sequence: CASTAGTAFLAGELFF.

The chain's CDR3 is CASSDTGASNEQYF. The CDR3 DNA is TGCGCCAGCAGCGACACCGGGGCCAGCAACGAGCAGTACTTC. This sequence joins TRBV5-1 and TRBJ2-7; D may correspond to TRBD1 or TRBD2 (5 bases each). Germline CDR1 SGHRS, CDR2 YFSETQ. V lost 4 bases to trimming and J lost 5 bases, with 16 bases between them. CDR3 size: 14 residues.

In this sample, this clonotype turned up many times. DNA of the CDR3: TGCAGTGCGCCACTAGTTACCAAAGAGACCCAGTACTTC. Its protein product is CSAPLVTKETQYF. This chain connects TRBV20-1 to TRBJ2-5, with D possibly being TRBD2 (5 bases). The CDR3 has 13 amino acids. V was clipped by 6 bases and J by 3 bases, with 14 bases between them. From germline, CDR1 is DFQATT and CDR2 SNEGSKA (reference sequence).

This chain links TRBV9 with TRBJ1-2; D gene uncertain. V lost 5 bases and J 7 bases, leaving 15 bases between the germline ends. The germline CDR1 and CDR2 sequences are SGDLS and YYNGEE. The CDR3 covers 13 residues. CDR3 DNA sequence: TGTGCCAGCAGTGGACTGCGAATGGGTGGCTACACCTTC. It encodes CASSGLRMGGYTF. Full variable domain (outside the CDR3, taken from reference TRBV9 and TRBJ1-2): DSGVTQTPKHLITATGQRVTLRCSPRSGDLSVYWYQQSLDQGLQFLIQYYNGEERAKGNILERFSAQQFPDLHSELNLSSLELGDSALYFCASSGLRMGGYTFGSGTRLTVV.

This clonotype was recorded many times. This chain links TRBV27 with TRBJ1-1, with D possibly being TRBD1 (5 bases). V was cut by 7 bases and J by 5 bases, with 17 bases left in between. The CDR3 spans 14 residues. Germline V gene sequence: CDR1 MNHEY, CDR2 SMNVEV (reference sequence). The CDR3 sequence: CASISLGGKTEAFF. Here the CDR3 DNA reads TGTGCCAGCATCTCTTTGGGGGGGAAAACTGAAGCTTTCTTT.

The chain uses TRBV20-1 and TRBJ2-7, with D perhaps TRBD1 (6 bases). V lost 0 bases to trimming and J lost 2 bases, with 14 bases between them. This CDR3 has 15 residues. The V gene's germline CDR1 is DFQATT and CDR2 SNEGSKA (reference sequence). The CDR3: CSARDPLEGAYEQYF. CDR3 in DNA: TGCAGTGCTAGAGATCCCCTTGAGGGGGCCTACGAGCAGTACTTC.

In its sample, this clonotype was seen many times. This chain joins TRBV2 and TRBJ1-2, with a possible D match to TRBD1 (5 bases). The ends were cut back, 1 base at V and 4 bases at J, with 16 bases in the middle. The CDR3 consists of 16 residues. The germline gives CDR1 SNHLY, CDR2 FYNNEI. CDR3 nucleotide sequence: TGTGCCAGCAGTGAAGGCGCGGGGGGTTTGGGCTATGGCTACACCTTC. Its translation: CASSEGAGGLGYGYTF.

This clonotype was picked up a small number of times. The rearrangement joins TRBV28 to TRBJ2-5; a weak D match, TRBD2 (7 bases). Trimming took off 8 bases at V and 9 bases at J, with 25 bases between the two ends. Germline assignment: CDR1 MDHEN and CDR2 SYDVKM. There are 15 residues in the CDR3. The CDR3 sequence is CASGGGRSVNWAQYF. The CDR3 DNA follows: TGTGCCAGCGGGGGGGGGCGGTCCGTGAATTGGGCCCAGTACTTC.

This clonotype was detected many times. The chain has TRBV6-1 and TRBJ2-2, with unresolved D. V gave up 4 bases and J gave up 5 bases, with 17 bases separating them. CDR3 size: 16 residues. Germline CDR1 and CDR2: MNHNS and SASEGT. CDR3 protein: CASSGGTGLGTGELFF. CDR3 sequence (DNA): TGTGCCAGCAGTGGAGGTACCGGGCTGGGAACCGGGGAGCTGTTTTTT.

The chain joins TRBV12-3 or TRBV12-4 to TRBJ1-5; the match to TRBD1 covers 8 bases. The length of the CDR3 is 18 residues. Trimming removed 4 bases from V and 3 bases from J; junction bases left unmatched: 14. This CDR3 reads CASSSKEQGGRDNQPQHF. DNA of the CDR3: TGTGCCAGCAGTTCGAAGGAACAGGGGGGGAGAGACAATCAGCCCCAGCATTTT.

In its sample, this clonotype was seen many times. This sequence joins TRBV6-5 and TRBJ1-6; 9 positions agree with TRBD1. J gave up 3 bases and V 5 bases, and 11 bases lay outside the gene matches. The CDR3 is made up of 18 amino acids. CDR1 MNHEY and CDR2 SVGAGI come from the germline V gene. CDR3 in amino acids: CASSPWWTGVIYNSPLHF. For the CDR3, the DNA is TGTGCCAGCAGTCCCTGGTGGACAGGGGTCATCTATAATTCACCCCTCCACTTT.

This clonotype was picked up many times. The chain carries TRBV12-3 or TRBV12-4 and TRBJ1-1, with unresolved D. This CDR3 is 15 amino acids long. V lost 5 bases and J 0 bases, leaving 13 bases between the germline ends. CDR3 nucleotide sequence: TGTGCCAGCAGTAAATTGACACCTCTGAACACTGAAGCTTTCTTT. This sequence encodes CASSKLTPLNTEAFF.

As DNA, the CDR3 is TGTGCCAGCAGTTACCGAGGGGAGATGAACACTGAAGCTTTCTTT. Its protein is CASSYRGEMNTEAFF. This chain links TRBV6-5 with TRBJ1-1, with D perhaps TRBD1 (5 bases). Trimming removed 2 bases from V and 0 bases from J, with 10 bases in between. CDR1 and CDR2 (germline): MNHEY, SVGAGI. The CDR3 spans 15 residues.

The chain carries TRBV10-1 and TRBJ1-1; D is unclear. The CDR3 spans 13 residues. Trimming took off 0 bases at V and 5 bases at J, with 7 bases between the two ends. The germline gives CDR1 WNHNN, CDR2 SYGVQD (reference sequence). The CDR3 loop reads CASSESSGTEAFF. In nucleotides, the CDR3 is TGCGCCAGCAGTGAGTCGAGTGGGACTGAAGCTTTCTTT.

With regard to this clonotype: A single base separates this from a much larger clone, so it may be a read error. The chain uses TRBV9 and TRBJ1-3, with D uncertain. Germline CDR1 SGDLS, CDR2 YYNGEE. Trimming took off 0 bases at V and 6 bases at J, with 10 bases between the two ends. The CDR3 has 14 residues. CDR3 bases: TGTGCCAGCAGCGTAGGGCCCCCCGTAAACACCATATATTTT. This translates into CASSVGPPVNTIYF.

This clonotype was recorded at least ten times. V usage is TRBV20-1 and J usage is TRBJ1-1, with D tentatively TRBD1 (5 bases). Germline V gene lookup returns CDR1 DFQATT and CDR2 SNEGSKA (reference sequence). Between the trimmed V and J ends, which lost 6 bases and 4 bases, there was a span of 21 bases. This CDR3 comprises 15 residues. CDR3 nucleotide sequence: TGCAGTGCCCTCCGGGACGGAGGTATCATCACTGAAGCTTTCTTT. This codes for CSALRDGGIITEAFF.

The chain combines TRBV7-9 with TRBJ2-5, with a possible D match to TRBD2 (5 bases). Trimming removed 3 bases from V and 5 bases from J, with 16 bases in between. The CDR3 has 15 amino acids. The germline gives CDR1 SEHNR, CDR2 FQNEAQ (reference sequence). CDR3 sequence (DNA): TGTGCCAGCAGCTTTCCCCCGGGAAAGGGCGAGACCCAGTACTTC. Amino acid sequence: CASSFPPGKGETQYF.